The sequence of this T cell receptor (beta chain) was determined in a study of identical twins. Study results and caveats: Invariant T cells like MAIT and iNKT could partly confound the zero-insertion analyses. Low generation probability was overrepresented in out-of-frame alpha sequences shared by twins.

TCRdb re-called the 5' RACE reads with MiXCR, one entry per CDR3 protein. The sample records some 900,000 distinct CDR3 sequences, roughly an eighth being singletons. There are 15 residues in the CDR3. Per germline, CDR1 SQVTM and CDR2 ANQGSEA. V trimming: 4 bases; J trimming: 2 bases; junction bases outside the gene matches: 7. This clonotype was picked up a small number of times. Its antigen is not identified. These records were also assigned to another study, of yellow fever vaccine responses in identical twins.

The genes are TRBV29-1 and TRBJ2-3; 9 bases are shared with TRBD2. The sequencing sample was made of PBMCs. This clonotype was obtained from a woman aged 18-30 years in good health. The CDR3 reads CSVGNSGSSTDTQYF. DNA of the CDR3: TGCAGCGTTGGGAATAGCGGGAGCTCCACAGATACGCAGTATTTT.